Shown below are 6 T cell receptor beta chains from a single sample sequenced in a study of T cells in Graves' hyperthyroidism and ophthalmopathy. RNA transcripts gave rise to amplified TCR beta CDR3 regions. The HTBI primer set drove a first-round RT-PCR of the TCR CDR3. TCRdb redid the calling of the multiplex PCR reads with MiXCR, one entry per CDR3 protein. The repertoire has about 380,000 distinct CDR3 sequences, roughly 20% of them found once; the top ten carry 40%. The specimen was blood. These receptors all come from a man between 18 and 29 years old with Graves' ophthalmopathy.

This clonotype was counted only a few times. The chain is built from TRBV6-1 and TRBJ1-1; 8 bases are shared with TRBD1. The J segment lost 5 bases and the V segment lost 6 bases, leaving 8 bases of the junction unmatched. CDR3 length: 14 residues. Germline assignment: CDR1 MNHNS and CDR2 SASEGT. The CDR3 bases are TGTGCCAGCAGGAACGGACAGGGTGGAACTGAAGCTTTCTTT. It encodes CASRNGQGGTEAFF.

This clonotype has ten or more counts. This rearrangement joins TRBV5-5 to TRBJ2-1, with D tentatively TRBD2 (6 bases). V lost 1 base and J lost 6, with 14 bases in between. Looked up from germline, CDR1 is SGHKS and CDR2 is YYEKEE (reference sequence). This CDR3 is built from 15 residues. The CDR3 DNA reads as TGTGCCAGCAGCTTGACGCGGGAACGGGGCAATGAGCAGTTCTTC. It encodes CASSLTRERGNEQFF. Full variable domain (outside the CDR3, taken from reference TRBV5-5 and TRBJ2-1): DAGVTQSPTHLIKTRGQQVTLRCSPISGHKSVSWYQQVLGQGPQFIFQYYEKEERGRGNFPDRFSARQFPNYSSELNVNALLLGDSALYLCASSLTRERGNEQFFGPGTRLTVL.

This clonotype came up a few times. This chain connects TRBV6-1 to TRBJ2-5, with D maybe TRBD2 (6 bases). Between the trimmed V and J ends, which lost 5 bases and 0 bases, there was a span of 10 bases. Germline loops: CDR1 MNHNS, CDR2 SASEGT. This CDR3 contains 14 residues. CDR3 protein: CASSWGLDQETQYF. The DNA for the CDR3 is TGTGCCAGCAGTTGGGGACTCGACCAAGAGACCCAGTACTTC.

The chain employs TRBV20-1 and TRBJ1-6; 7 bases match TRBD1. Losses at the gene ends were 4 bases for V and 7 bases for J; bases not matched to a gene: 10. The CDR3 extends over 15 amino acids. Germline CDR1 is DFQATT and CDR2 is SNEGSKA (reference sequence). CDR3 region: CSATPDRPGNSPLHF. CDR3 coding DNA: TGCAGTGCTACTCCGGACAGGCCGGGCAATTCACCCCTCCACTTT.

This clonotype was observed at least ten times. The chain uses TRBV5-1 and TRBJ1-1, with D unclear. This CDR3 has 11 amino acids. V was cut by 6 bases and J by 1 base, with 4 bases left in between. Germline V lookup: CDR1 SGHRS, CDR2 YFSETQ. DNA for the CDR3: TGCGCCAGCATATCGAACACTGAAGCTTTCTTT. Residues: CASISNTEAFF. Supplemented by reference TRBV5-1 and TRBJ1-1, the full variable domain reads KAGVTQTPRYLIKTRGQQVTLSCSPISGHRSVSWYQQTPGQGLQFLFEYFSETQRNKGNFPGRFSGRQFSNSRSEMNVSTLELGDSALYLCASISNTEAFFGQGTRLTVV.

This clonotype occurred many times. V is TRBV6-1 and J is TRBJ2-1, with TRBD1 as a possible D gene (6 bases). CDR3 length: 14 residues. In germline, CDR1 is MNHNS, CDR2 SASEGT. V was shortened by 2 bases and J by 6 bases, with 11 bases between the two germline ends. The CDR3 DNA reads TGTGCCAGCAGTGAACGGACAGTACGCAATGAGCAGTTCTTC. Protein sequence: CASSERTVRNEQFF.